Listed below are T cell receptor beta chains from one sample, sequenced in a study of blood T cell repertoires in COVID-19. Using immunoSEQ multiplex PCR, the repertoire was profiled, and TCRdb retains in-frame clones only, with some absent. The table records around 500,000 clones, approximately 83% of them present only once. Sequencing was carried out using peripheral blood. The receptors were sampled from a human donor in a cohort sampled during active COVID-19. CDR3s include the opening cysteine and the closing phenylalanine or tryptophan. The D gene is left open where the match is weak. For some rows the clone size is stated as once, few or many, or as a class when expanded; others skip it.

>NA|TRBJ2-3|TRBD2|TRBV3-1/TRBV3-2
CASSLAGGKDTQYF
TGTGCCAGCAGCTTAGCGGGAGGGAAGGATACGCAGTATTTT
>NA|TRBJ2-1|TRBD1|TRBV3-1/TRBV3-2
CASSQLIGGPYNEQFF
TGTGCCAGCAGCCAATTAATAGGGGGCCCTTACAATGAGCAGTTCTTC
>NA|TRBJ2-7|TRBD2|TRBV3-1/TRBV3-2
CASSPGTSGSYEQYF
TGTGCCAGCAGCCCAGGGACTAGCGGGAGCTACGAGCAGTACTTC
>few|TRBJ2-1|TRBD1|TRBV7-2
CASSFGTGGQYGEQFF
TGTGCCAGCAGCTTTGGGACAGGGGGCCAGTATGGGGAGCAGTTCTTC
>NA|TRBJ2-1|TRBD2|TRBV28
CASSSILGLAVANEQFF
TGTGCCAGCAGTTCCATCTTAGGACTAGCAGTCGCCAATGAGCAGTTCTTC
>NA|TRBJ2-7|NA|TRBV6-2/TRBV6-3
CASSYSTVLQYF
TGTGCCAGCAGTTACTCCACGGTCTTACAGTACTTC
>NA|TRBJ1-3|NA|TRBV6-5
CATYGTLGNTIYF
TGTGCCACCTACGGGACTCTTGGAAACACCATATATTTT
>NA|TRBJ1-2|TRBD1|TRBV29-1
CSAGQADGYTF
TGCAGCGCGGGACAGGCGGATGGCTACACCTTC
>NA|TRBJ2-2|NA|TRBV30
CAWSVEGLFTGELFF
TGTGCCTGGAGTGTGGAGGGACTTTTCACCGGGGAGCTGTTTTTT
>NA|TRBJ2-7|NA|TRBV28
CASSLSTRGRMVYEQYF
TGTGCCAGCAGTTTATCCACCAGGGGCAGAATGGTCTACGAGCAGTACTTC
>NA|TRBJ2-7|TRBD2|TRBV27
CASSSRGTSGTRSYEQYF
TGTGCCAGCAGTTCCCGTGGGACTAGCGGAACACGGAGCTACGAGCAGTACTTC
>NA|TRBJ1-2|NA|TRBV6-5
CASWTTGEGGYTF
TGTGCCAGCTGGACCACGGGGGAAGGAGGCTACACCTTC
>few|TRBJ2-2|TRBD2|TRBV5-8
CASREGRAGTGELFF
TGTGCCAGCAGGGAAGGGAGGGCTGGCACCGGGGAGCTGTTTTTT
>NA|TRBJ2-5|NA|TRBV28
CASSLGGRNQYF
TGTGCCAGCAGTTTAGGTGGGAGGAACCAGTACTTC
>NA|TRBJ1-2|NA|TRBV7-3
CASSLGQSGGYTF
TGTGCCAGCAGCTTAGGGCAGTCAGGTGGCTACACCTTC
>NA|TRBJ2-1|NA|TRBV7-7
CASSLAPAREQFF
TGTGCTAGCAGCTTAGCGCCAGCGCGTGAGCAGTTCTTC
>NA|TRBJ2-7|TRBD2|TRBV5-1
CASRVAGGPLEQYF
TGCGCCAGCAGAGTGGCGGGAGGGCCGTTAGAGCAGTACTTC